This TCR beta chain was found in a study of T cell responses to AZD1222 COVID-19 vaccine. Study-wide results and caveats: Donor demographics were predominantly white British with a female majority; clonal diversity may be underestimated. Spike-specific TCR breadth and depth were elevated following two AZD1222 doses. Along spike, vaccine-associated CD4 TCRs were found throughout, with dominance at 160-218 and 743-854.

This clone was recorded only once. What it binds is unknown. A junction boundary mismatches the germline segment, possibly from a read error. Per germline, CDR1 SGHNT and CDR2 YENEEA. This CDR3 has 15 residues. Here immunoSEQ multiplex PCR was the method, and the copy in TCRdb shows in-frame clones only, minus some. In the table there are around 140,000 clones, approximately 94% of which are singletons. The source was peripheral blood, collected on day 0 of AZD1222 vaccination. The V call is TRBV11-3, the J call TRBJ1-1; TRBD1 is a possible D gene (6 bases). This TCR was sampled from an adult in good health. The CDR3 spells CASSLEEGGNSEAFF. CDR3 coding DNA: TGTGCCAGCAGCTTAGAAGAAGGGGGGAACAGTGAAGCTTTCTTT.